This TCR beta chain was sequenced for a study of cytomegalovirus exposure and HLA in healthy donors. On this clone itself: Its antigen is still unknown.

In germline, CDR1 is LGHNT, CDR2 FRNRAP. V was trimmed by 6 bases and J by 1 base, leaving 12 bases between them. CDR3 length equals 14 residues. The PCR contained 60 Vbeta and 13 Jbeta primers. The method was immunoSEQ multiplex PCR; TCRdb's version includes in-frame clones alone and lacks a portion of them. The data show approximately 160,000 clones, with roughly 76% seen just once and around 2% held by the top ten. Overall study findings and caveats: The later analysis indicated that the majority of CMV-associated TCR beta chains appeared HLA-restricted.

Sequencing input: PBMCs. The TCR comes from a human donor in good health. The V and J genes are TRBV12-5 and TRBJ1-1, with D uncertain. In DNA form, the CDR3 reads TGTGCTAGTGGCCCACACAACAGGAACACTGAAGCTTTCTTT. This encodes CASGPHNRNTEAFF.